One sample yielded the 15 T cell receptor beta chains listed below, sequenced in a study of blood T cell repertoires in COVID-19. Produced via immunoSEQ multiplex PCR; TCRdb's table is partial and in-frame only. The sample carries around 86,000 clones, about 85% recorded once. The specimen sequenced was peripheral blood. Receptors were obtained from a man older than 75 with acute or convalescent COVID-19.

This chain uses TRBV7-3 with TRBJ2-5; D is possibly TRBD2 (8 bases). Trimming stripped 5 bases from V and 7 bases from J, with 17 bases between. This CDR3 spans 14 amino acids. Germline CDR1 is SGHTA and CDR2 is FQGTGA. The CDR3 DNA follows: TGTGCCAGCAGCCCAGGGGGGCGGGAGGTGACCCAGTACTTC. Translated: CASSPGGREVTQYF.

The V gene is TRBV19, the J gene TRBJ2-7, with TRBD2 as a possible D gene (5 bases). The CDR3 spans 14 residues. The germline V gene has CDR1 LNHDA and CDR2 SQIVND (reference sequence). V was shortened by 1 base and J by 2 bases, with 9 bases between the two germline ends. The CDR3 loop is CASSIGGNAYEQYF. In nucleotides, the CDR3 is TGTGCCAGTAGTATAGGAGGGAACGCCTACGAGCAGTACTTC.

The sample holds a few counts of this clone. This chain uses TRBV7-2 with TRBJ2-5; the match to TRBD2 covers 10 bases. Trimming at V came to 3 bases and at J to 4 bases, leaving 2 bases not matched to a gene. Per the germline V gene, CDR1 is SGHTA and CDR2 is FQGNSA. The CDR3 covers 14 residues. CDR3 sequence: CASSFSGRPETQYF. CDR3 coding DNA: TGTGCCAGCAGCTTTAGCGGGAGGCCAGAGACCCAGTACTTC. Complete variable domain (other parts from reference TRBV7-2 and TRBJ2-5): GAGVSQSPSNKVTEKGKDVELRCDPISGHTALYWYRQSLGQGLEFLIYFQGNSAPDKSGLPSDRFSAERTGGSVSTLTIQRTQQEDSAVYLCASSFSGRPETQYFGPGTRLLVL.

The V and J genes are TRBV28 and TRBJ1-1; perhaps TRBD1 as D (5 bases). V was shortened by 2 bases and J by 4 bases, with 14 bases between the two germline ends. The CDR3 contains 15 residues. Germline loops: CDR1 MDHEN, CDR2 SYDVKM. CDR3 sequence: CASSLGGAQGTEAFF. CDR3 coding DNA: TGTGCCAGCAGTTTAGGTGGGGCGCAGGGCACTGAAGCTTTCTTT.

J is TRBJ2-6 and V is TRBV5-5; no definite D call. Germline CDR1 and CDR2: SGHKS and YYEKEE (reference sequence). V lost 4 bases and J lost 0, with 11 bases in between. The CDR3 length is 16 residues. The CDR3 DNA reads TGTGCCAGCAGCCTACTTCTGAGCTCTGGGGCCAACGTCCTGACTTTC. It encodes CASSLLLSSGANVLTF.

The chain links TRBV6-5 to TRBJ2-3; TRBD1 matches at 9 bases. With V trimmed by 7 bases and J by 3 bases, 8 bases remained unmatched. There are 15 residues in the CDR3. The germline V gene has CDR1 MNHEY and CDR2 SVGAGI. CDR3 sequence (DNA): TGTGCCAGCATGGCCCGAGACAGGGGGACAGATACGCAGTATTTT. The encoded protein is CASMARDRGTDTQYF.

This clone was observed a handful of times. CDR3 coding DNA: TGTGCCAGCAGTGAAACCGGACTAACTGAGGAGCAGTTCTTC. Residues: CASSETGLTEEQFF. This chain links TRBV25-1 with TRBJ2-1; D perhaps matches TRBD2 (6 bases). Germline V CDR1 and CDR2: MGHDK, SYGVNS. The V end was cut by 2 bases, the J end by 10 bases, with 15 bases between. This CDR3 is 14 amino acids long. Looking up the rest from reference TRBV25-1 and TRBJ2-1 gives the full variable domain: EADIYQTPRYLVIGTGKKITLECSQTMGHDKMYWYQQDPGMELHLIHYSYGVNSTEKGDLSSESTVSRIRTEHFPLTLESARPSHTSQYLCASSETGLTEEQFFGPGTRLTVL.

J is TRBJ2-1 and V is TRBV6-5; 10 bases line up with TRBD2. CDR1 is MNHEY, CDR2 SVGAGI, per germline. V was clipped by 10 bases and J by 3 bases; unmatched bases: 9. The CDR3 sequence is 15 residues long. CDR3: CANGSGLADYNEQFF. The CDR3 bases are TGTGCCAATGGATCCGGACTAGCGGACTACAATGAGCAGTTCTTC.

V gene TRBV5-1 combines with J gene TRBJ2-5; the match to TRBD2 covers 16 bases. V lost 2 bases, J lost 4 bases, and 8 bases stayed unmatched. CDR1 SGHRS and CDR2 YFSETQ come from the germline V gene. CDR3 length: 18 residues. The CDR3 coding sequence is TGCGCCAGCAGCTTCAGCGGGACTAGCGGGAGGGCCGGAGAGACCCAGTACTTC. Encoded protein: CASSFSGTSGRAGETQYF.

The chain links TRBV2 to TRBJ2-2, with D tentatively TRBD1 (5 bases). V was clipped by 6 bases and J by 4 bases, with 15 bases between them. The CDR3 sequence is 15 residues long. Germline V gene sequence: CDR1 SNHLY, CDR2 FYNNEI. As DNA, the CDR3 is TGTGCCAGCAGACCCCAGGGAATTAGCACCGGGGAGCTGTTTTTT. Amino acid sequence: CASRPQGISTGELFF.

V and J are TRBV5-1 and TRBJ2-2, with 10 bases lining up with TRBD2. J gave up 0 bases and V 0 bases, and 8 bases lay outside the gene matches. CDR3 length: 19 amino acids. Germline-derived CDR1 and CDR2 are SGHRS and YFSETQ. The CDR3 region is CASSLVGTSVSANTGELFF. The CDR3 DNA reads TGCGCCAGCAGCTTGGTGGGGACTAGCGTTTCAGCGAACACCGGGGAGCTGTTTTTT.

V usage is TRBV7-3 and J usage is TRBJ2-3, with D perhaps matching TRBD2 (6 bases). Trimming removed 2 bases at V and 2 bases at J, with 11 bases between. This CDR3 is built from 15 residues. The germline V gene encodes CDR1 SGHTA and CDR2 FQGTGA. The CDR3 here is CASSLRAGTTDTQYF. Here the CDR3 DNA reads TGTGCCAGCAGCTTACGGGCGGGAACCACAGATACGCAGTATTTT.

This clone has a single count. The chain joins TRBV7-8 to TRBJ2-7; the D is unclear. The CDR3 totals 12 residues. The germline gives CDR1 SGHVS, CDR2 FQNEAQ. The V gene lost 5 bases and the J gene lost 5 bases, with 10 bases spanning the gap. CDR3 loop: CASSTHTHEQYF. CDR3 sequence (DNA): TGTGCCAGCAGCACACACACGCACGAGCAGTACTTC.

The chain combines TRBV28 with TRBJ1-4; TRBD1 matches at 8 bases. With V trimmed by 8 bases and J by 8 bases, 4 bases remained unmatched. Germline V lookup: CDR1 MDHEN, CDR2 SYDVKM. This CDR3 spans 12 amino acids. For the CDR3, the DNA is TGTGCCAGCGGACAGGGCAGAGAAAAACTGTTTTTT. This gives the protein CASGQGREKLFF.

This chain connects TRBV9 to TRBJ2-1, with 9 bases identical to TRBD1. Germline V lookup: CDR1 SGDLS, CDR2 YYNGEE. Trimming took 3 bases from V and 9 from J; bases not matched to a gene: 7. The CDR3 loop spans 14 amino acids. CDR3 loop: CASSGHRGQVEQFF. In DNA, the CDR3 is TGTGCCAGCAGCGGACACAGGGGGCAGGTTGAGCAGTTCTTC.